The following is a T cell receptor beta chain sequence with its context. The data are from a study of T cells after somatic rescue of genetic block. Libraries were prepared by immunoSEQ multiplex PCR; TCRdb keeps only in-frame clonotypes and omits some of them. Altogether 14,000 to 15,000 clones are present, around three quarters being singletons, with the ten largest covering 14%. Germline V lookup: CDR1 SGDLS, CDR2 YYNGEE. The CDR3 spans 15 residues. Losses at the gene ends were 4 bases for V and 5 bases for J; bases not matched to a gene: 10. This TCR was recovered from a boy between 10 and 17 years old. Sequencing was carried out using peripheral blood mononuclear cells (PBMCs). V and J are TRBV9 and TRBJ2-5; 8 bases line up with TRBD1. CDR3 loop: CASSISWTGRETQYF. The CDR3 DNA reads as TGTGCCAGCAGCATTAGTTGGACAGGGAGGGAGACCCAGTACTTC. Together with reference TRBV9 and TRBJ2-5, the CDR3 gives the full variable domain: DSGVTQTPKHLITATGQRVTLRCSPRSGDLSVYWYQQSLDQGLQFLIQYYNGEERAKGNILERFSAQQFPDLHSELNLSSLELGDSALYFCASSISWTGRETQYFGPGTRLLVL.